The 23 T cell receptor beta chains presented below share a single source sample, sequenced in a study of cytomegalovirus exposure and HLA in healthy donors. With 60 Vbeta and 13 Jbeta primers, the PCR was carried out. The protocol was immunoSEQ multiplex PCR, while the TCRdb copy is restricted to in-frame clones and leaves out a portion. The table records 100,000 to 150,000 clones, around four fifths of them present only once. Specimen: PBMCs. The source of these receptors is a woman between 40 and 55 years old in good health and CMV-seropositive.

The gene calls are TRBV7-2 and TRBJ1-1, with D hard to call. CDR3 length equals 14 residues. Per germline, CDR1 SGHTA and CDR2 FQGNSA. V lost 0 bases and J 4 bases, leaving 9 bases between the germline ends. The CDR3 nucleotides read TGTGCCAGCAGCTTAGCGAGAGATTTCACTGAAGCTTTCTTT. Translated, it gives CASSLARDFTEAFF.

The rearrangement joins TRBV15 to TRBJ2-7; no definite D call. The V gene lost 1 base and the J gene lost 5 bases, with 6 bases spanning the gap. The CDR3 runs to 12 residues. CDR1 and CDR2 (germline): LNHNV, YYDKDF (reference sequence). The CDR3 sequence is CATSRGGHEQYF. The CDR3 nucleotides are TGTGCCACCAGCAGAGGTGGCCACGAGCAGTACTTC. Using reference TRBV15 and TRBJ2-7 for the parts outside the CDR3, the full variable domain is DAMVIQNPRYQVTQFGKPVTLSCSQTLNHNVMYWYQQKSSQAPKLLFHYYDKDFNNEADTPDNFQSRRPNTSFCFLDIRSPGLGDTAMYLCATSRGGHEQYFGPGTRLTVT.

This clone occurred once. V and J are TRBV2 and TRBJ1-1; 7 bases agree with TRBD1. The CDR3 contains 13 residues. With V trimmed by 7 bases and J by 6 bases, 8 bases remained unmatched. Germline values: CDR1 SNHLY, CDR2 FYNNEI. The CDR3 here is CASNDRVTPEAFF. The CDR3 coding sequence is TGTGCCAGCAATGACAGGGTAACACCTGAAGCTTTCTTT.

The rearrangement links TRBV30 to TRBJ2-7; 7 nucleotides line up with TRBD1. J gave up 0 bases and V 0 bases, and 2 bases lay outside the gene matches. Germline V gene data show CDR1 as GTSNPN and CDR2 as SVGIG (reference sequence). This CDR3 contains 14 residues. CDR3 sequence (DNA): TGTGCCTGGAGTGTATCAGGGGGCTCCTACGAGCAGTACTTC. Amino acid sequence: CAWSVSGGSYEQYF.

This sequence joins TRBV29-1 and TRBJ2-1; 12 nucleotides agree with TRBD2. Per germline, CDR1 SQVTM and CDR2 ANQGSEA. CDR3 size: 14 residues. J lost 3 bases, V lost 6 bases, and 3 bases had no gene match. The CDR3 sequence is CSVKGLAGYNEQFF. CDR3 in DNA: TGCAGCGTCAAGGGACTAGCGGGCTACAATGAGCAGTTCTTC.

V gene TRBV30 combines with J gene TRBJ1-5, with TRBD1 matching 9 bases. Trimming took 2 bases from V and 7 from J; bases not matched to a gene: 3. Germline V gene sequence: CDR1 GTSNPN, CDR2 SVGIG (reference sequence). The CDR3 totals 13 residues. Here the CDR3 DNA reads TGTGCCTGGAGTTCACAGGGGGCCCAGCCCCAGCATTTT. It is translated as CAWSSQGAQPQHF.

The chain recombines TRBV9 with TRBJ2-5, with 11 positions matching TRBD2. This CDR3 region has 15 residues. J was trimmed by 5 bases and V by 3 bases; bases with no gene match: 6. Germline CDR1 and CDR2: SGDLS and YYNGEE. CDR3 protein: CASSAGTSGRETQYF. CDR3 coding DNA: TGTGCCAGCAGCGCCGGGACTAGCGGTCGGGAGACCCAGTACTTC.

The CDR3 reads CASSSGRLQNPSETQYF. CDR3 in DNA: TGTGCCAGTAGTAGCGGGAGGCTTCAAAACCCCTCAGAGACCCAGTACTTC. The chain uses TRBV19 and TRBJ2-5, with 8 bases that match TRBD2. The ends lost 4 bases at V and 4 bases at J; junction bases unmatched: 14. The CDR3 extends over 17 amino acids. Germline-derived CDR1 and CDR2 are LNHDA and SQIVND (reference sequence). The whole variable domain, remainder taken from reference TRBV19 and TRBJ2-5, is DGGITQSPKYLFRKEGQNVTLSCEQNLNHDAMYWYRQDPGQGLRLIYYSQIVNDFQKGDIAEGYSVSREKKESFPLTVTSAQKNPTAFYLCASSSGRLQNPSETQYFGPGTRLLVL.

This chain joins TRBV11-2 and TRBJ2-3, with D perhaps matching TRBD2 (5 bases). Trimming cost V 5 bases and J 5 bases, with 8 bases left between them. This CDR3 comprises 12 residues. CDR1 and CDR2 (germline): SGHAT, FQNNGV. Here the CDR3 reads CASSRAGDTQYF. CDR3 in DNA: TGTGCCAGCAGCCGCGCGGGAGATACGCAGTATTTT.

The chain combines TRBV5-5 with TRBJ2-4; 8 bases are a match to TRBD2. This CDR3 is built from 18 residues. Germline CDR1 is SGHKS and CDR2 is YYEKEE (reference sequence). V gave up 1 base and J gave up 0 bases; unmatched junction bases: 9. CDR3 region: CASSLPGLVLLAKNIQYF. The CDR3 DNA reads TGTGCCAGCAGCTTGCCGGGACTAGTCTTGTTAGCCAAAAACATTCAGTACTTC.

This clone has only one observation. V is TRBV30 and J is TRBJ2-7; TRBD1 matches 7 bases. CDR3 length: 13 amino acids. V trimming: 2 bases; J trimming: 3 bases; junction bases outside the gene matches: 4. CDR1 GTSNPN and CDR2 SVGIG come from the germline V gene (reference sequence). CDR3 coding DNA: TGTGCCTGGAGTAAGGGGGCGGGCTACGAGCAGTACTTC. Residues: CAWSKGAGYEQYF. The whole variable domain, filled in from reference TRBV30 and TRBJ2-7, reads SQTIHQWPATLVQPVGSPLSLECTVEGTSNPNLYWYRQAAGRGLQLLFYSVGIGQISSEVPQNLSASRPQDRQFILSSKKLLLSDSGFYLCAWSKGAGYEQYFGPGTRLTVT.

This sequence joins TRBV11-2 and TRBJ2-4; TRBD2 is a possible D gene (6 bases). CDR1 is SGHAT, CDR2 FQNNGV, per germline. There are 19 residues in the CDR3. Trimming stripped 3 bases from V and 0 bases from J, with 21 bases between. The DNA of the CDR3 is TGTGCCAGCAGCTTGGCTCAAATAACGGGAGCGTTAGCCAAAAACATTCAGTACTTC. Its translation: CASSLAQITGALAKNIQYF.

This sequence joins TRBV4-3 and TRBJ1-2; 9 bases line up with TRBD1. CDR1 LGHNA and CDR2 YSLEER come from the germline V gene. The CDR3 runs to 17 residues. The V gene end was trimmed by 0 bases and the J gene end by 6 bases; junction bases not matched to a gene: 11. In DNA, the CDR3 is TGCGCCAGCAGCCAAGACAATCCGGACAGGGGAGTCGATGGCTACACCTTC. It codes for CASSQDNPDRGVDGYTF.

This chain links TRBV27 with TRBJ1-1; a possible D gene is TRBD1 (5 bases). The CDR3 runs 13 residues. Per the germline V gene, CDR1 is MNHEY and CDR2 is SMNVEV (reference sequence). Trimming left V 2 bases short and J 8 bases short, with 12 bases between. The CDR3 DNA is TGTGCCAGCAGTTTAGCGGGACCGCGAGAAGCTTTCTTT. Translated, it gives CASSLAGPREAFF.

The count of this clone is one. The rearrangement uses TRBV27 and TRBJ2-2; 8 nucleotides line up with TRBD1. CDR1 MNHEY and CDR2 SMNVEV come from the germline V gene (reference sequence). V was clipped by 5 bases and J by 3 bases; unmatched bases: 2. The CDR3 spans 14 residues. CDR3 sequence reads: CASSIQGDTGELFF. The CDR3 region has the DNA TGTGCCAGCAGTATACAGGGGGACACCGGGGAGCTGTTTTTT.

This clone was detected a few times. This chain links TRBV30 with TRBJ1-6; D might be TRBD1 (5 bases). V lost 3 bases and J lost 4, with 16 bases in between. The CDR3 runs 16 residues. The germline V gene has CDR1 GTSNPN and CDR2 SVGIG (reference sequence). The CDR3 protein is CAWRSSRATYNSPLHF. The CDR3, as DNA: TGTGCCTGGAGGTCCTCCAGGGCGACATATAATTCACCCCTCCACTTT.

V and J are TRBV19 and TRBJ2-7; 9 bases line up with TRBD1. In germline, CDR1 is LNHDA, CDR2 SQIVND (reference sequence). V dropped 6 bases and J dropped 3; count of bases not matched to a gene: 9. The CDR3 totals 15 residues. The CDR3 here is CASSPSGTGFYEQYF. The CDR3 region has the DNA TGTGCCAGTAGCCCCTCCGGGACAGGGTTCTACGAGCAGTACTTC.

The CDR3 here is CAISAHTSGNYNEQFF. Written as DNA, the CDR3 is TGTGCCATCAGTGCCCACACTAGCGGAAACTACAATGAGCAGTTCTTC. V and J are TRBV10-3 and TRBJ2-1, with 8 positions matching TRBD2. The CDR3 covers 16 residues. Losses at the gene ends were 4 bases for V and 3 bases for J; bases not matched to a gene: 8. Germline-derived CDR1 and CDR2 are ENHRY and SYGVKD.

The V gene is TRBV19, the J gene TRBJ2-5; D is ambiguous. CDR3 length: 16 amino acids. The germline CDR1 and CDR2 sequences are LNHDA and SQIVND (reference sequence). V was clipped by 5 bases and J by 0 bases, with 16 bases between them. The CDR3 loop reads CASSARVSQYQETQYF. The CDR3, as DNA: TGTGCCAGTAGTGCTCGAGTGTCACAGTACCAAGAGACCCAGTACTTC.

This sequence joins TRBV18 and TRBJ2-1; 10 bases are a match to TRBD2. The CDR3 runs 14 residues. Trimming removed 3 bases from V and 8 bases from J; junction bases left unmatched: 4. Germline values: CDR1 KGHSH, CDR2 LQKENI. Written as DNA, the CDR3 is TGTGCCAGCTCACCTCCTAGCGGGAGTGATGAGCAGTTCTTC. Its translation: CASSPPSGSDEQFF.

On this clone: The sample carries other DNA sequences with the same CDR3. V usage is TRBV6-1 and J usage is TRBJ1-1, with a tentative D call TRBD1 (6 bases). The CDR3 is made up of 15 amino acids. Germline V gene sequence: CDR1 MNHNS, CDR2 SASEGT. The ends were cut back, 6 bases at V and 5 bases at J, with 19 bases in the middle. CDR3 DNA: TGTGCCAGCAGAGCCCTGTCCAGGGGACGAACTGAAGCTTTCTTT. Protein sequence: CASRALSRGRTEAFF.

The V gene is TRBV4-1, the J gene TRBJ1-2; D is unclear. This CDR3 spans 14 amino acids. Germline-derived CDR1 and CDR2 are MGHRA and YSYEKL. V was clipped by 4 bases and J by 2 bases, with 11 bases between them. CDR3 coding DNA: TGCGCCAGCAGCCCCTCGACTGTGAACTATGGCTACACCTTC. Translating gives CASSPSTVNYGYTF.

The V gene is TRBV6-4, the J gene TRBJ2-2, with 7 bases lining up with TRBD1. The CDR3 spans 17 residues. In germline, CDR1 is MRHNA, CDR2 SNTAGT. Trimming took 4 bases from V and 4 from J; bases not matched to a gene: 12. CDR3 nucleotide sequence: TGTGCCAGCAGTGTTTCGGTTCAGGGGGTCGGCACCGGGGAGCTGTTTTTT. Its protein is CASSVSVQGVGTGELFF.